Listed below are T cell receptor beta chains from one sample, sequenced in a study of cytomegalovirus exposure and HLA in healthy donors. The assay was immunoSEQ multiplex PCR, and TCRdb's table has in-frame clones only and misses some. Found here are about 41,000 clones; the top ten clones hold 5% to 8%. The sample taken for sequencing was PBMCs. The receptors originated from a man between 25 and 39 years old in good health and CMV-seronegative. The CDR3 runs from the conserved cysteine through the conserved F or W. The D gene is left open where the match is weak.

length	J	D	V	DNA	CDR3
14	TRBJ2-3	TRBD1	TRBV30	TGTGCCTCAACCCGGACAGGTAGCACAGATACGCAGTATTTT	CASTRTGSTDTQYF
15	TRBJ2-3	.	TRBV18	TGTGCCAGCTCACCACCGAACAGTAACTCAGATACGCAGTATTTT	CASSPPNSNSDTQYF
15	TRBJ2-2	.	TRBV7-3	TGTGCCAGCAGCTTAAGGGGGGGCAACACCGGGGAGCTGTTTTTT	CASSLRGGNTGELFF
15	TRBJ2-1	TRBD2	TRBV5-4	TGTGCCAGCTGGGGGACTAGCGGGAGAATAAATGAGCAGTTCTTC	CASWGTSGRINEQFF
15	TRBJ2-2	TRBD1	TRBV7-2	TGTGCCAGCAGCTTACTCCAGGGGGCGTGGGGGGAGCTGTTTTTT	CASSLLQGAWGELFF
15	TRBJ2-1	TRBD2	TRBV6-5	TGTGCCAGCAGTTACGAAGGACTAGGTGACAATGAGCAGTTCTTC	CASSYEGLGDNEQFF
19	TRBJ2-3	TRBD2	TRBV7-9	TGTGCCAGCAGCTTAAGGCCGTCTTGGACTAGCGGGGCTCCAGATACGCAGTATTTT	CASSLRPSWTSGAPDTQYF
13	TRBJ2-2	.	TRBV2	TGTGCCAGCAGTTACAGCTTTTCCGGGGAGCTGTTTTTT	CASSYSFSGELFF
13	TRBJ2-7	.	TRBV27	TGTGCCAGCAGTTCACCAGACTCCTACGAGCAGTACTTC	CASSSPDSYEQYF
14	TRBJ1-5	TRBD1	TRBV6-1	TGTGCCAGCAGCTTAACAGGGGGCAATCAGCCCCAGCATTTT	CASSLTGGNQPQHF
15	TRBJ1-6	.	TRBV18	TGTGCCAGCTCACTTCGGGAAAGGGCAAATTCACCCCTCCACTTT	CASSLRERANSPLHF
13	TRBJ1-1	.	TRBV6-5	TGTGCCAGCAGTTATGGGGGGGGGACTGAAGCTTTCTTT	CASSYGGGTEAFF
18	TRBJ2-7	.	TRBV30	TGTGCCTGGAACTCTGGAGTGGGGCTTGGTGGGAGGACCTACGAGCAGTACTTC	CAWNSGVGLGGRTYEQYF
15	TRBJ2-7	TRBD2	TRBV7-9	TGTGCCAGCAGCAAATCTAGCGGTCATACCTACGAGCAGTACTTC	CASSKSSGHTYEQYF
15	TRBJ1-1	TRBD1	TRBV19	TGTGCCAGTAGTATCAGCGGGACAGGGGGCATTGAAGCTTTCTTT	CASSISGTGGIEAFF
14	TRBJ1-6	TRBD1	TRBV6-5	TGTGCCAGCAGTCAGGACAGGGCTAATTCACCCCTCCACTTT	CASSQDRANSPLHF
14	TRBJ1-1	TRBD1	TRBV7-7	TGTGCTAGCAGCTTAGGGACAGGGAACACTGAAGCTTTCTTT	CASSLGTGNTEAFF
16	TRBJ1-2	.	TRBV6-5	TGTGCCAGCAGTTACAGCCCGGACAGATTAGCTGGAGGCTATTCCTTC	CASSYSPDRLAGGYSF
11	TRBJ2-7	.	TRBV9	TGTGCCAGCAGCGTAAGCGACGAGCAGTACTTC	CASSVSDEQYF
16	TRBJ1-6	.	TRBV5-1	TGCGCCAGCAGCTTGGAGGGGAAATCCTATAATTCACCCCTCCACTTT	CASSLEGKSYNSPLHF
15	TRBJ2-7	.	TRBV7-2	TGTGCCAGCAGCAAGGACTCCGTCCACGCCTACGAGCAGTACTTC	CASSKDSVHAYEQYF
17	TRBJ2-1	TRBD2	TRBV9	TGTGCCAGCAGCGTAGGCCTAGCGGGCCTGGAATACAATGAGCAGTTCTTC	CASSVGLAGLEYNEQFF
12	TRBJ2-2	.	TRBV4-2	TGTGCCAGCAGCCAAGGCGGCGGCGGGCTGTTTTTT	CASSQGGGGLFF